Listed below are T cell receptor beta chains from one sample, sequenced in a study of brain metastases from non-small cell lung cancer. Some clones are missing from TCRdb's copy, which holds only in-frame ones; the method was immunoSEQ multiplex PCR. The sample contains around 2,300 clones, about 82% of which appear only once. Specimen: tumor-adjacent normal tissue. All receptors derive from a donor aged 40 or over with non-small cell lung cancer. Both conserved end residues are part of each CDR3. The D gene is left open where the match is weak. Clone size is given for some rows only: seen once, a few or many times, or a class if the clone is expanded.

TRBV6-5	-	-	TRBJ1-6	CASSSIENSPLHF	TGTGCCAGCAGTTCAATCGAAAATTCACCTCTCCACTTT
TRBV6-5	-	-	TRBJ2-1	CASTWRGGLYNEQFF	TGTGCCAGCACCTGGAGGGGGGGGCTTTACAATGAGCAGTTCTTC
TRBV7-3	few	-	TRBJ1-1	CASSLTRIGLNTEAFF	TGTGCCAGCAGCTTGACTCGAATAGGGCTGAACACTGAAGCTTTCTTT
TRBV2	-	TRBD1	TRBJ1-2	CASGQDINYGYTF	TGTGCTAGCGGACAGGATATTAACTATGGCTACACCTTC
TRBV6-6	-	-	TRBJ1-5	CAGGRQPQHF	TGTGCCGGGGGGCGCCAGCCCCAGCATTTT
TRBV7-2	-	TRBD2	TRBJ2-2	CASSLLAGYTGELFF	TGTGCCAGCAGCTTACTAGCGGGGTACACCGGGGAGCTGTTTTTT
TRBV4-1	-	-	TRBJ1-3	CASNPSTTAGNTIYF	TGCGCCAGCAACCCATCTACGACAGCTGGAAACACCATATATTTT
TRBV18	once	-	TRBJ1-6	CASSPGTAGEPLHF	TGTGCCAGCTCACCCGGGACGGCCGGGGAACCCCTCCACTTT
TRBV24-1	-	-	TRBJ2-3	CATSDVKGDGTDTQYF	TGTGCCACCAGTGACGTTAAGGGTGATGGCACAGATACGCAGTATTTT
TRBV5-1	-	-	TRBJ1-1	CASTAARPNTEAFF	TGCGCCAGCACGGCGGCCAGACCAAACACTGAAGCTTTCTTT
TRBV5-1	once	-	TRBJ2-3	CASSLELRGTGTDTQYF	TGCGCCAGCAGCTTGGAGCTCAGGGGCACAGGCACAGATACGCAGTATTTT
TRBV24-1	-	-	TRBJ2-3	CATSDFNRGTDTQYF	TGTGCCACCAGTGACTTTAATAGGGGAACAGATACGCAGTATTTT
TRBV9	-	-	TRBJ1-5	CASSAPDRFSNQPQHF	TGTGCCAGCAGCGCCCCAGACAGATTTAGCAATCAGCCCCAGCATTTT
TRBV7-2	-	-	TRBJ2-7	CASSLGGATYEQYF	TGTGCTAGCAGCTTAGGTGGGGCTACCTACGAGCAGTACTTC
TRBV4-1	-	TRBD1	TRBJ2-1	CASSQERGTVYNEQFF	TGCGCCAGCAGCCAAGAAAGGGGGACAGTCTACAATGAGCAGTTCTTC
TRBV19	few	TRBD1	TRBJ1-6	CASSPHRGPYGALHF	TGTGCCAGTAGCCCGCACAGGGGCCCCTATGGTGCCCTCCACTTT
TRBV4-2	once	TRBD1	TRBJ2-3	CASRPTGTGLDTQYF	TGTGCCAGCAGACCTACCGGGACAGGGTTGGATACGCAGTATTTT
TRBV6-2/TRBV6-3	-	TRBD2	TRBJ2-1	CASNPGLAGGNEQFF	TGTGCCAGCAACCCCGGACTAGCGGGGGGGAATGAGCAGTTCTTC
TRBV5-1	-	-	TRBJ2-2	CASSSIAATNTGELFF	TGCGCCAGCAGCTCTATAGCGGCCACGAACACCGGGGAGCTGTTTTTT
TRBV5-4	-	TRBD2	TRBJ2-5	CASSLAIVAGGEETQYF	TGTGCCAGCAGCTTGGCGATCGTGGCGGGGGGAGAAGAGACCCAGTACTTC
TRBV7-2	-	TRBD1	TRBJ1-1	CASSIIPGGTEAFF	TGTGCCAGCAGCATAATTCCAGGGGGCACTGAAGCTTTCTTT
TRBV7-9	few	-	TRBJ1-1	CASLHTAMNTEAFF	TGTGCCTCTCTCCACACAGCGATGAACACTGAAGCTTTCTTT
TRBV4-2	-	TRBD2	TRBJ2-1	CASSLELAGSNEQFF	TGTGCCAGCAGCCTCGAACTAGCGGGATCGAATGAGCAGTTCTTC
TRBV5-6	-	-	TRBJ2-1	CASSHDPIIYNEQFF	TGTGCCAGCAGCCACGACCCAATCATCTACAATGAGCAGTTCTTC
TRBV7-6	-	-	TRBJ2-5	CASSLVETQYF	TGTGCCAGCAGCTTAGTGGAGACCCAGTACTTC
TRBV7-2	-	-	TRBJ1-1	CASSRQAGLNTEAFF	TGTGCCAGCAGTCGACAGGCGGGTTTGAACACTGAAGCTTTCTTT
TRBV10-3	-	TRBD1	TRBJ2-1	CAISEQGDNEQFF	TGTGCCATCAGTGAACAGGGGGACAATGAGCAGTTCTTC
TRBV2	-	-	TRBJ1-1	CASTLRGNTEAFF	TGTGCCAGCACCCTGAGAGGGAACACTGAAGCTTTCTTT
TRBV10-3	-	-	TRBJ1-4	CAIRVSTNEKLFF	TGTGCCATCAGAGTGTCAACTAATGAAAAACTGTTTTTT
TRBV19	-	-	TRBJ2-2	CASSNPNTGELFF	TGTGCCAGTAGTAACCCCAACACCGGGGAGCTGTTTTTT
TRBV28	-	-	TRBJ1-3	CASLDGGLSGNTIYF	TGTGCCAGCCTCGACGGGGGGCTGAGTGGAAACACCATATATTTT
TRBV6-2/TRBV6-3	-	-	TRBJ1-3	CASSYGSGRNRNTIYF	TGTGCCAGCAGTTATGGGTCCGGACGGAATAGAAACACCATATATTTT
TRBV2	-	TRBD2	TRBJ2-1	CASSSQGLAGALQFF	TGTGCCAGCAGTTCACAGGGACTAGCGGGGGCCCTACAGTTCTTC
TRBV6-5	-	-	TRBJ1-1	CASSYQRGRGFTEAFF	TGTGCCAGCAGTTACCAGAGAGGACGGGGATTCACTGAAGCTTTCTTT
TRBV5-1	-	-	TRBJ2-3	CASSLKATDTQYF	TGCGCCAGCAGCTTAAAGGCCACAGATACGCAGTATTTT